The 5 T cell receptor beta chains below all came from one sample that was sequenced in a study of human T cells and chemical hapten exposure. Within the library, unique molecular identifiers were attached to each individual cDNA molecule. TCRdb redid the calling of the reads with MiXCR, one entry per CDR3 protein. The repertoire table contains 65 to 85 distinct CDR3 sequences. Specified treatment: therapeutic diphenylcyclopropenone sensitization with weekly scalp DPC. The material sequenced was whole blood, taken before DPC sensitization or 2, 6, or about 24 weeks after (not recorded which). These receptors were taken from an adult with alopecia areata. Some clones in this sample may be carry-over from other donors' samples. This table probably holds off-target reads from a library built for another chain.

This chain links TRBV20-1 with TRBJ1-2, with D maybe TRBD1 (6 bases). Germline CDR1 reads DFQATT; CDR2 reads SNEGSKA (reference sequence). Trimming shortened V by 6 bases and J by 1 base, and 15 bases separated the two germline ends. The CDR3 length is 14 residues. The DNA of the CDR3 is TGCAGTGCCAACTTAGACAGGTTTAACTATGGCTACACCTTC. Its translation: CSANLDRFNYGYTF.

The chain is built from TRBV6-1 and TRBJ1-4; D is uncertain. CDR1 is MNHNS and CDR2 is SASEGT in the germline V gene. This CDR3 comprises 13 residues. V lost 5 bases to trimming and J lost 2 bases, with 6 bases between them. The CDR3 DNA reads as TGTGCCAGCAGTACCAATACTAATGAAAAACTGTTTTTT. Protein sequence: CASSTNTNEKLFF.

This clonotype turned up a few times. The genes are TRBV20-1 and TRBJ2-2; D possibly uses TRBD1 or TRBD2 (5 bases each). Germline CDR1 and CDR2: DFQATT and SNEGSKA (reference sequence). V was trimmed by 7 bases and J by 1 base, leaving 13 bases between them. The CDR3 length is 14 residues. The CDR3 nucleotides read TGCAGTGTACCGGGACGGCGGAACACCGGGGAGCTGTTTTTT. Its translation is CSVPGRRNTGELFF.

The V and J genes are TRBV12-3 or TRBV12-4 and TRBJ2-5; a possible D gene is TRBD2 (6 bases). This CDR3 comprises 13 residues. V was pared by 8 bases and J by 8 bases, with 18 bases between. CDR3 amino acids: CASGGLGTVTQYF. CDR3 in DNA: TGTGCCAGCGGGGGACTCGGCACCGTCACCCAGTACTTC.

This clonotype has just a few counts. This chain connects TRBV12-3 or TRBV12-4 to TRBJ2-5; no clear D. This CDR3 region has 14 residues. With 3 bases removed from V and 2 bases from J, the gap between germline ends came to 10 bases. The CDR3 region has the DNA TGTGCCAGCAGTTTGGTGGCAGTACAAGAGACCCAGTACTTC. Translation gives CASSLVAVQETQYF.